This T cell receptor beta chain was captured in a study of CD8 T cells in ankylosing spondylitis. In its sample, this clonotype was seen many times. Its specificity is unknown. Trimming removed 2 bases from V and 2 bases from J; junction bases left unmatched: 7. The CDR3 loop spans 18 amino acids. Per the germline V gene, CDR1 is MNHEY and CDR2 is SVGAGI. A single record per CDR3 protein comes from TCRdb applying MiXCR to the 5' RACE reads. Seen here are 150,000 to 200,000 distinct CDR3 sequences, more than 9% observed once, and the top ten hold roughly 28%. Study-level findings and limits: There was reportedly significant enrichment of clones that were disease-linked in matched ankylosing spondylitis synovial fluid. Reactive arthritis synovial fluid and blood were previously reported to contain some motif variants. Disease-linked clones proved CD8+ and comparatively uncommon in peripheral blood.

The chain carries TRBV6-5 and TRBJ2-7, with 15 bases matching TRBD2. The clonotype was recovered from a male donor with ankylosing spondylitis or in good health (not recorded which). Sequences were obtained from blood, either unsorted or a sorted T cell fraction (not recorded which). In DNA form, the CDR3 reads TGTGCCAGCAGTTACCGCGGGACTAGCGGGGGGCTAACCTACGAGCAGTACTTC. Its translation: CASSYRGTSGGLTYEQYF.